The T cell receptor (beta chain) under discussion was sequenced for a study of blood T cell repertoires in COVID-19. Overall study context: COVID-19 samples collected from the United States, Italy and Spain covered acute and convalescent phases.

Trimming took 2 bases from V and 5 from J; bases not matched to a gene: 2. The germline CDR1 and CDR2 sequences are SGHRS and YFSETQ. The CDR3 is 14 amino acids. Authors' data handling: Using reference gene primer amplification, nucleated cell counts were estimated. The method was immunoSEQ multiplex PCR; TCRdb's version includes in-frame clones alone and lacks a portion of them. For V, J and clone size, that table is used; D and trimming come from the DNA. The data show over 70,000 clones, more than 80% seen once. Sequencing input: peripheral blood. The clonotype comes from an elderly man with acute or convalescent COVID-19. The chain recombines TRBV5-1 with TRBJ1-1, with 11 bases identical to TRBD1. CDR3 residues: CASSFGTGGTEAFF. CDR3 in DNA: TGCGCCAGCAGCTTTGGGACAGGGGGAACTGAAGCTTTCTTT.